The T cell receptor (beta chain) under discussion was sequenced for a study of cytomegalovirus exposure and HLA in healthy donors. Overall study context: Earlier work reported 100 million or so unique TCR beta sequences from about 180 million T cells.

There are 15 residues in the CDR3. Germline values: CDR1 MNHEY, CDR2 SMNVEV (reference sequence). After removal of 2 bases from V and 3 bases from J, the junction contained 6 bases not matched to a gene. The PCR used 60 Vbeta and 13 Jbeta primers. Original data processing: In a later analysis, roughly 86 million unique TCR beta chains included roughly 11 million shared by two or more donors. Profiling relied on immunoSEQ multiplex PCR, and the TCRdb table lists in-frame clones only, not all of them. V, J and clone size reflect that table, while D and trimming were determined from the DNA. The table shows 140,000 to 150,000 clones, with roughly 78% occurring only once.

The chain links TRBV27 to TRBJ2-7; 8 bases match TRBD2. The sequencing input was PBMCs. This clonotype was obtained from a man aged 40-49 years in good health and CMV-seropositive. The CDR3 sequence: CASSLQTSGSYEQYF. The CDR3 DNA is TGTGCCAGCAGTTTACAAACCAGCGGGAGCTACGAGCAGTACTTC.